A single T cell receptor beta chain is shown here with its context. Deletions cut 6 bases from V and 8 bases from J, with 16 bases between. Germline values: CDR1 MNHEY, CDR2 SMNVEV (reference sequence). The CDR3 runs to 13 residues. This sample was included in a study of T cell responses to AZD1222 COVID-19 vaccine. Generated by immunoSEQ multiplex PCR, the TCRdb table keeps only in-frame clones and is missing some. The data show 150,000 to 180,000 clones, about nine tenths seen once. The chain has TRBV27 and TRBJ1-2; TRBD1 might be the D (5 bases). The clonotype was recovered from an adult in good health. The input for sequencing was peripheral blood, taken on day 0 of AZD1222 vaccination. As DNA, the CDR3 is TGTGCCAGCAGCCTTCGGTCAGGGCAAGGCTACACCTTC. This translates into CASSLRSGQGYTF.